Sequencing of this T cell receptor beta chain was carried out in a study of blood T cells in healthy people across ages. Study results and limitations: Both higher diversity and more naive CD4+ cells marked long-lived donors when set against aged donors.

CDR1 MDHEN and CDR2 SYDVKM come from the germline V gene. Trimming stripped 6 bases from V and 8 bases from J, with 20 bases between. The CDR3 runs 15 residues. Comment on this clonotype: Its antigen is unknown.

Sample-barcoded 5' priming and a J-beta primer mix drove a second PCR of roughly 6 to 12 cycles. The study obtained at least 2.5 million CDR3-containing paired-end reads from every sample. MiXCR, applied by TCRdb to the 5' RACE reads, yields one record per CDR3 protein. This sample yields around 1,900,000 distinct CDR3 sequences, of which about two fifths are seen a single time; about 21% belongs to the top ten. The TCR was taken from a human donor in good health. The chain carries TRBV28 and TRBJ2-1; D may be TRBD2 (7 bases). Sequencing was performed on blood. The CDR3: CASRRGGGYGDEQFF. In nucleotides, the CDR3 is TGTGCCAGCAGGAGGGGGGGTGGGTATGGCGATGAGCAGTTCTTC.